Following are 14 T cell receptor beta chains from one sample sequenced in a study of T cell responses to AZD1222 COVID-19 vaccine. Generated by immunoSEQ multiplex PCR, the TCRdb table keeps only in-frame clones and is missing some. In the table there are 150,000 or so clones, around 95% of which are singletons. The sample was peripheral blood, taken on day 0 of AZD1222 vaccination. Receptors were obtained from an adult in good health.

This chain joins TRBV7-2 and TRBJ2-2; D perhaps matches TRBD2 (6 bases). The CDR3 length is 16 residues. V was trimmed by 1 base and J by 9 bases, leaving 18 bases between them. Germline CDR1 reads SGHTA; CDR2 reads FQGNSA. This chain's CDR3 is CASSLVGGFGLRELFF. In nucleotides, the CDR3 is TGTGCCAGCAGCTTAGTCGGGGGATTCGGGCTTCGGGAGCTGTTTTTT.

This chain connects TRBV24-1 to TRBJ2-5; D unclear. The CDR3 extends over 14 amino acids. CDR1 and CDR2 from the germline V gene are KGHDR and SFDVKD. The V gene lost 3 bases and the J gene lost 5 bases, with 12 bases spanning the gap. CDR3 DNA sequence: TGTGCCACCAGTGATCCCCCCACCGGGGAGACCCAGTACTTC. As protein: CATSDPPTGETQYF.

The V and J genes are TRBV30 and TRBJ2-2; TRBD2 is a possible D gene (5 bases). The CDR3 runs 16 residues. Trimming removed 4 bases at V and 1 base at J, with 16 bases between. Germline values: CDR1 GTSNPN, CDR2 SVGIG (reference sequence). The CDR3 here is CAWIPLFGGNTGELFF. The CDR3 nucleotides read TGTGCCTGGATACCCCTTTTCGGAGGGAACACCGGGGAGCTGTTTTTT.

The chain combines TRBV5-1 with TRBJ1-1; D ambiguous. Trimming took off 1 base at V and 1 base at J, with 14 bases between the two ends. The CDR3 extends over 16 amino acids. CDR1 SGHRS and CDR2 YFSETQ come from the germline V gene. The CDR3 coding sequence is TGCGCCAGCAGCTTGTTTGGGTGGGAGGCGAACACTGAAGCTTTCTTT. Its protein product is CASSLFGWEANTEAFF.

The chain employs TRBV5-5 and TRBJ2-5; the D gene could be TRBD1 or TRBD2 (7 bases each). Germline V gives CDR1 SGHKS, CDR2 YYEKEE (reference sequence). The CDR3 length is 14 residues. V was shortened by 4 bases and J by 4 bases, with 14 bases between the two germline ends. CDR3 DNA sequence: TGTGCCAGCAGCGATTCAGGGGGGGCAGAGACCCAGTACTTC. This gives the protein CASSDSGGAETQYF.

CDR3 sequence reads: CASSLFGELYGYTF. The CDR3 DNA reads as TGTGCCAGCAGCTTATTTGGCGAGCTCTATGGCTACACCTTC. The chain joins TRBV7-9 to TRBJ1-2, with D uncertain. Trimming removed 2 bases from V and 4 bases from J, with 11 bases in between. In germline, CDR1 is SEHNR, CDR2 FQNEAQ (reference sequence). This CDR3 is 14 amino acids long.

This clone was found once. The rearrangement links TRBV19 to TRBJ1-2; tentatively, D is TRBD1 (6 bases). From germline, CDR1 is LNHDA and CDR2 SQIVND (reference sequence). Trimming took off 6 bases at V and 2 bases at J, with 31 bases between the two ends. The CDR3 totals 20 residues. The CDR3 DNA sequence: TGTGCCAGTAGAGGGGTTCGTCCGAGGGACACCCAACGTGGGAACTATGGCTACACCTTC. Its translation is CASRGVRPRDTQRGNYGYTF.

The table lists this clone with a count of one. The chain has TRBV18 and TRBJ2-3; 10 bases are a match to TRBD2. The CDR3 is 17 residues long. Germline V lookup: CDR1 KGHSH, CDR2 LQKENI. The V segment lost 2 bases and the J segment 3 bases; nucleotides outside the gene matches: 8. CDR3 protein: CASSPGLAGVRTDTQYF. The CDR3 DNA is TGTGCCAGCTCACCAGGGCTAGCGGGAGTTAGGACAGATACGCAGTATTTT.

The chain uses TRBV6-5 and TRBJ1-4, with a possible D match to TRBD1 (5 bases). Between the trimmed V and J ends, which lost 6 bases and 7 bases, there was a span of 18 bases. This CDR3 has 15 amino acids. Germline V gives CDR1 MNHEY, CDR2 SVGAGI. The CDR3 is CASSSGWGSSEKLFF. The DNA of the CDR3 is TGTGCCAGCAGCTCCGGGTGGGGGTCTAGTGAAAAACTGTTTTTT.

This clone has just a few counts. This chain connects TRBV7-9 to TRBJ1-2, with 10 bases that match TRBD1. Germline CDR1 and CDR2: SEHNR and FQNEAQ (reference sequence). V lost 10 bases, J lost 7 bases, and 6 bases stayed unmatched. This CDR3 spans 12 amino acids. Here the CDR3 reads CAISWTGGGYTF. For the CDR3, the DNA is TGTGCCATAAGTTGGACAGGGGGTGGCTACACCTTC.

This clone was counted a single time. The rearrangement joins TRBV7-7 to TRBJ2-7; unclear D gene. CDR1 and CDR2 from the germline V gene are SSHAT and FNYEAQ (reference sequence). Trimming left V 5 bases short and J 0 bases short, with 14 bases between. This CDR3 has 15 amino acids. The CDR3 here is CASSPLGAASYEQYF. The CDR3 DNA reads TGTGCCAGCAGCCCCCTCGGCGCAGCCTCCTACGAGCAGTACTTC. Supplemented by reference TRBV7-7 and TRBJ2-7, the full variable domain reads GAGVSQSPRYKVTKRGQDVTLRCDPISSHATLYWYQQALGQGPEFLTYFNYEAQPDKSGLPSDRFSAERPEGSISTLTIQRTEQRDSAMYRCASSPLGAASYEQYFGPGTRLTVT.

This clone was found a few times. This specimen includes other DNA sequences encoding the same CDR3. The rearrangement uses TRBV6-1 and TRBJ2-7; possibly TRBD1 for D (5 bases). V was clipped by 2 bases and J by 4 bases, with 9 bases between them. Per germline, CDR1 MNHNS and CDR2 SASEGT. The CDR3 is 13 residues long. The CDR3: CASSELRGYEQYF. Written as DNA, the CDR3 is TGTGCCAGCAGTGAACTAAGGGGTTACGAGCAGTACTTC.

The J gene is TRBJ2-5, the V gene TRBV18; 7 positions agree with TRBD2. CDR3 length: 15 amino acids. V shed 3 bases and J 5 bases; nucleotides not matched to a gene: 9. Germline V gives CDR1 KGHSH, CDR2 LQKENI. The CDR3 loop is CASSPNQGGKETQYF. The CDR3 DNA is TGTGCCAGCTCACCTAACCAGGGAGGGAAGGAGACCCAGTACTTC. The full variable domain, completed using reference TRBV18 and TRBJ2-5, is NAGVMQNPRHLVRRRGQEARLRCSPMKGHSHVYWYRQLPEEGLKFMVYLQKENIIDESGMPKERFSAEFPKEGPSILRIQQVVRGDSAAYFCASSPNQGGKETQYFGPGTRLLVL.

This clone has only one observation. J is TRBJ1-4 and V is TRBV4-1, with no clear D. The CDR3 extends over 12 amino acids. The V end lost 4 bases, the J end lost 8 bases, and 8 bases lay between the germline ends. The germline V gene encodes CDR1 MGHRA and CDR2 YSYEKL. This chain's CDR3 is CASSPHKEKLFF. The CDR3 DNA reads TGCGCCAGCAGCCCCCACAAAGAAAAACTGTTTTTT.